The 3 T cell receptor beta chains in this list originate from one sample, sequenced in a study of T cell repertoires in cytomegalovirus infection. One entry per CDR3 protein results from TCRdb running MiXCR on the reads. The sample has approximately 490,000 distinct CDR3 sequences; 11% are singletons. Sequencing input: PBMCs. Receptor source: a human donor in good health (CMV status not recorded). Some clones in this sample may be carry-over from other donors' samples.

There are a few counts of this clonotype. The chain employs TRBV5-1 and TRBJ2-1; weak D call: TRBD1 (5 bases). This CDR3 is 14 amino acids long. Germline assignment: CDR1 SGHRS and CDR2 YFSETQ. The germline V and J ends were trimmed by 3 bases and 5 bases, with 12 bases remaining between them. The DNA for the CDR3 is TGCGCCAGCAGCTCGGGTGGGGCTAACAATGAGCAGTTCTTC. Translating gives CASSSGGANNEQFF.

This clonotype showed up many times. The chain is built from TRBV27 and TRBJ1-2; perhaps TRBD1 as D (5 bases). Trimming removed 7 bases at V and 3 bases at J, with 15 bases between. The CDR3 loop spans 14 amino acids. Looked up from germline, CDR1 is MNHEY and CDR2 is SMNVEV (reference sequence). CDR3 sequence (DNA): TGTGCCAGCACCGGAGGGCGGGGCGACTATGGCTACACCTTC. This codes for CASTGGRGDYGYTF.

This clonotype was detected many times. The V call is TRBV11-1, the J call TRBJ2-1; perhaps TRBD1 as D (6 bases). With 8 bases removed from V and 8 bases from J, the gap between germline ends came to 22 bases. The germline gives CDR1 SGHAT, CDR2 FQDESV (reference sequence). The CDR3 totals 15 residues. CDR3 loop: CASGYREKAGHEQFF. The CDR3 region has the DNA TGTGCCAGCGGCTACAGGGAAAAGGCGGGTCATGAGCAGTTCTTC.